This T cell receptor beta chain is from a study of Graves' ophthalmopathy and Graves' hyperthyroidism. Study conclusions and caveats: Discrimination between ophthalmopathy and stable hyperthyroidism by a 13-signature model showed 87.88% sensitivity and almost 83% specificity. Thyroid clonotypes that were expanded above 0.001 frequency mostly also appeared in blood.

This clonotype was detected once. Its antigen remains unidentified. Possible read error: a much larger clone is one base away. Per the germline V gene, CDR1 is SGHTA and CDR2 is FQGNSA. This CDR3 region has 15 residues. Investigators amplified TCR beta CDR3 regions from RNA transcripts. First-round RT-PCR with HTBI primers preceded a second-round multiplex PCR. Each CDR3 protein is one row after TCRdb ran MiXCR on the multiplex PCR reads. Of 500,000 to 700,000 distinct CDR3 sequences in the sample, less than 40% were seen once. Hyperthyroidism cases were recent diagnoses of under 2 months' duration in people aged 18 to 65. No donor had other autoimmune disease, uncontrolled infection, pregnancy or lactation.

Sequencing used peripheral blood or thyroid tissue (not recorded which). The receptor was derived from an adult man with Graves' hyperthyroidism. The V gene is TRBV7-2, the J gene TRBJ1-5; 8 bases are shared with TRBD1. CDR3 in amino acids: CVSSPRGQVGQPQHF. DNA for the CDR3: TGTGTCAGCAGCCCTCGGGGACAGGTAGGGCAGCCCCAGCATTTT.